This is a list of T cell receptor beta chains from one sample in a study of Graves' ophthalmopathy and Graves' hyperthyroidism. Via MiXCR, TCRdb re-called the multiplex PCR reads, giving one row per CDR3 protein. The table includes roughly 410,000 distinct CDR3 sequences, roughly 15% detected once. Material: peripheral blood. The receptors derive from a young woman with stable Graves' hyperthyroidism. Both conserved end residues are part of each CDR3. D genes are given only for firm matches. Only part of the rows carry a size: once, few, many, or a class if the clone is expanded.

cdr3_aa: CASSESGNQPQHF
cdr3_nt: TGTGCCAGCAGTGAATCAGGAAATCAGCCCCAGCATTTT
d_call: NA
j_call: TRBJ1-5
clone_size: many
v_call: TRBV6-1

cdr3_aa: CASSQGTSATGELFF
cdr3_nt: TGTGCCAGCAGCCAAGGGACTAGCGCCACCGGGGAGCTGTTTTTT
d_call: TRBD2
j_call: TRBJ2-2
clone_size: few
v_call: TRBV3-1

cdr3_aa: CASSLRSDSPLHF
cdr3_nt: TGTGCCAGCAGTTTAAGGTCCGATTCACCCCTCCACTTT
d_call: NA
j_call: TRBJ1-6
clone_size: many
v_call: TRBV12-3/TRBV12-4

cdr3_aa: CASSSFQRRAYGYTF
cdr3_nt: TGTGCCAGCAGCTCTTTTCAGAGGAGAGCCTATGGCTACACCTTC
d_call: NA
j_call: TRBJ1-2
clone_size: NA
v_call: TRBV11-2

cdr3_aa: CATSSLSGELFF
cdr3_nt: TGTGCCACCAGCAGCCTTTCCGGGGAGCTGTTTTTT
d_call: NA
j_call: TRBJ2-2
clone_size: many
v_call: TRBV15

cdr3_aa: CATSRTDNQPQHF
cdr3_nt: TGTGCCACCAGTAGGACAGACAATCAGCCCCAGCATTTT
d_call: NA
j_call: TRBJ1-5
clone_size: many
v_call: TRBV24-1

cdr3_aa: CASSRSGGANQETQYF
cdr3_nt: TGTGCCAGCAGCCGGTCGGGAGGGGCCAACCAAGAGACCCAGTACTTC
d_call: TRBD2
j_call: TRBJ2-5
clone_size: NA
v_call: TRBV13

cdr3_aa: CASSSSDRVSGNTMYF
cdr3_nt: TGTGCCAGCAGTTCATCCGACAGAGTCTCTGGAAACACCATGTATTTT
d_call: NA
j_call: TRBJ1-3
clone_size: NA
v_call: TRBV12-3/TRBV12-4

cdr3_aa: CASSLGAGNQPQHF
cdr3_nt: TGTGCCAGCAGCTTGGGGGCAGGCAATCAGCCCCAGCATTTT
d_call: NA
j_call: TRBJ1-5
clone_size: many
v_call: TRBV5-6

cdr3_aa: CASSIVGSNQPQHF
cdr3_nt: TGTGCCAGTAGTATAGTAGGCAGCAATCAGCCCCAGCATTTT
d_call: NA
j_call: TRBJ1-5
clone_size: many
v_call: TRBV19

cdr3_aa: CASRGIMYEQYF
cdr3_nt: TGTGCCAGCCGGGGGATTATGTACGAGCAGTACTTC
d_call: NA
j_call: TRBJ2-7
clone_size: many
v_call: TRBV11-2

cdr3_aa: CASTRTSGGFEETQYF
cdr3_nt: TGTGCCAGTACCAGGACTAGCGGGGGGTTCGAAGAGACCCAGTACTTC
d_call: TRBD2
j_call: TRBJ2-5
clone_size: many
v_call: TRBV19

cdr3_aa: CASSPVGHHEQYF
cdr3_nt: TGTGCCAGCAGCCCGGTGGGGCACCACGAGCAGTACTTC
d_call: NA
j_call: TRBJ2-7
clone_size: many
v_call: TRBV7-9

cdr3_aa: CASSYGVADTEAFF
cdr3_nt: TGTGCCAGCAGTTACGGGGTAGCGGACACTGAAGCTTTCTTT
d_call: NA
j_call: TRBJ1-1
clone_size: many
v_call: TRBV6-5

cdr3_aa: CASSRWADGTGGGYTF
cdr3_nt: TGTGCCAGCAGTCGATGGGCGGATGGGACAGGGGGTGGCTACACCTTC
d_call: TRBD1
j_call: TRBJ1-2
clone_size: many
v_call: TRBV11-2

cdr3_aa: CASSPTGTTAYEQYF
cdr3_nt: TGTGCCAGCTCACCAACGGGGACAACGGCCTACGAGCAGTACTTC
d_call: NA
j_call: TRBJ2-7
clone_size: many
v_call: TRBV18

cdr3_aa: CAISGTPGGGYTF
cdr3_nt: TGTGCCATCTCCGGGACACCTGGGGGTGGCTACACCTTC
d_call: NA
j_call: TRBJ1-2
clone_size: many
v_call: TRBV6-1

cdr3_aa: CASSYDRTSGELFF
cdr3_nt: TGTGCCAGCAGTTATGACAGAACGTCCGGGGAGCTGTTTTTT
d_call: NA
j_call: TRBJ2-2
clone_size: many
v_call: TRBV6-2/TRBV6-3

cdr3_aa: CASSEGLVETQYF
cdr3_nt: TGTGCCAGCAGTGAGGGACTAGTAGAGACCCAGTACTTC
d_call: TRBD2
j_call: TRBJ2-5
clone_size: once
v_call: TRBV2

cdr3_aa: CASSWREGYEQYF
cdr3_nt: TGTGCCAGCAGCTGGCGAGAGGGCTACGAGCAGTACTTC
d_call: NA
j_call: TRBJ2-7
clone_size: NA
v_call: TRBV7-8

cdr3_aa: CASSPTGGDGYTF
cdr3_nt: TGTGCCAGCAGCCCGACAGGGGGAGATGGCTACACCTTC
d_call: TRBD1
j_call: TRBJ1-2
clone_size: many
v_call: TRBV7-2

cdr3_aa: CASSIGGRDYEQYF
cdr3_nt: TGTGCCAGTAGTATCGGGGGCCGGGACTACGAGCAGTACTTC
d_call: NA
j_call: TRBJ2-7
clone_size: many
v_call: TRBV19

cdr3_aa: CASSPPRDRGRRETQYF
cdr3_nt: TGTGCCAGCAGTCCTCCCCGGGACAGGGGGCGGCGGGAGACCCAGTACTTC
d_call: TRBD1
j_call: TRBJ2-5
clone_size: many
v_call: TRBV6-1

cdr3_aa: CASSEDEGSGANVLTF
cdr3_nt: TGTGCCAGCAGTGAAGATGAGGGTTCTGGGGCCAACGTCCTGACTTTC
d_call: NA
j_call: TRBJ2-6
clone_size: many
v_call: TRBV6-1

cdr3_aa: CASSLGHRGLGYGYTF
cdr3_nt: TGTGCCAGCAGTTTAGGTCACAGGGGGCTGGGATATGGCTACACCTTC
d_call: TRBD1
j_call: TRBJ1-2
clone_size: many
v_call: TRBV12-3/TRBV12-4

cdr3_aa: CASSLRRQGTKGGYTF
cdr3_nt: TGTGCCAGCAGCTTACGTAGACAGGGGACAAAGGGTGGCTACACCTTC
d_call: TRBD1
j_call: TRBJ1-2
clone_size: NA
v_call: TRBV11-2

cdr3_aa: CASTGTATFF
cdr3_nt: TGTGCCAGCACTGGGACAGCGACTTTCTTT
d_call: TRBD1
j_call: TRBJ1-1
clone_size: NA
v_call: TRBV28

cdr3_aa: CASTWGRGYGYTF
cdr3_nt: TGTGCCAGCACCTGGGGCAGGGGCTATGGCTACACCTTC
d_call: NA
j_call: TRBJ1-2
clone_size: many
v_call: TRBV25-1

cdr3_aa: CASSMTRPPYRNTEAFF
cdr3_nt: TGTGCCAGTAGTATGACCAGGCCACCTTATCGGAACACTGAAGCTTTCTTT
d_call: NA
j_call: TRBJ1-1
clone_size: many
v_call: TRBV19

cdr3_aa: CSARDWPVAGEKLFF
cdr3_nt: TGCAGTGCTAGAGATTGGCCTGTGGCAGGGGAAAAACTGTTTTTT
d_call: NA
j_call: TRBJ1-4
clone_size: many
v_call: TRBV20-1

cdr3_aa: CASSLVGFGAGYGYTF
cdr3_nt: TGCGCCAGCAGCTTGGTGGGGTTCGGGGCTGGCTATGGCTACACCTTC
d_call: NA
j_call: TRBJ1-2
clone_size: many
v_call: TRBV5-1

cdr3_aa: CASSPRDTRVTEAFF
cdr3_nt: TGTGCCAGCTCACCACGCGACACCCGAGTGACTGAAGCTTTCTTT
d_call: NA
j_call: TRBJ1-1
clone_size: few
v_call: TRBV18

cdr3_aa: CASGLTQTGLNQPQHF
cdr3_nt: TGTGCTAGTGGTTTGACCCAGACAGGCCTCAATCAGCCCCAGCATTTT
d_call: NA
j_call: TRBJ1-5
clone_size: NA
v_call: TRBV12-5

cdr3_aa: CASSQVGTGTAGGEQYF
cdr3_nt: TGCGCCAGCAGCCAAGTCGGTACCGGGACGGCGGGGGGCGAGCAGTACTTC
d_call: TRBD2
j_call: TRBJ2-7
clone_size: NA
v_call: TRBV4-1

cdr3_aa: CASSFPTGGFSYEQYF
cdr3_nt: TGTGCCAGCAGCTTCCCGACAGGGGGTTTCTCCTACGAGCAGTACTTC
d_call: TRBD1
j_call: TRBJ2-7
clone_size: many
v_call: TRBV11-1

cdr3_aa: CASSLRDRDNTEAFF
cdr3_nt: TGTGCCAGCAGCTTACGGGACAGGGATAACACTGAAGCTTTCTTT
d_call: TRBD1
j_call: TRBJ1-1
clone_size: NA
v_call: TRBV7-9

cdr3_aa: CASSYEGTYGYTF
cdr3_nt: TGTGCCAGCAGTTACGAGGGAACCTATGGCTACACCTTC
d_call: NA
j_call: TRBJ1-2
clone_size: many
v_call: TRBV6-2/TRBV6-3

cdr3_aa: CASSTGAGDSYEQYF
cdr3_nt: TGCGCCAGCAGTACGGGTGCGGGAGACTCCTACGAGCAGTACTTC
d_call: TRBD2
j_call: TRBJ2-7
clone_size: many
v_call: TRBV5-1

cdr3_aa: CASSPNRFQETQYF
cdr3_nt: TGTGCCAGCTCACCAAACAGGTTTCAAGAGACCCAGTACTTC
d_call: NA
j_call: TRBJ2-5
clone_size: many
v_call: TRBV18

cdr3_aa: CASSSHPGGSGGDYEQYF
cdr3_nt: TGTGCCAGCAGCTCGCACCCGGGGGGATCAGGGGGCGACTACGAGCAGTACTTC
d_call: NA
j_call: TRBJ2-7
clone_size: many
v_call: TRBV9

cdr3_aa: CSVGRGLAEAFF
cdr3_nt: TGCAGCGTGGGACGGGGGCTCGCTGAAGCTTTCTTT
d_call: NA
j_call: TRBJ1-1
clone_size: many
v_call: TRBV29-1

cdr3_aa: CSAKATGWEQYF
cdr3_nt: TGCAGTGCCAAAGCGACAGGGTGGGAGCAGTACTTC
d_call: TRBD1
j_call: TRBJ2-7
clone_size: NA
v_call: TRBV20-1

cdr3_aa: CASSPGETEAFF
cdr3_nt: TGCGCCAGCAGCCCGGGAGAAACTGAAGCTTTCTTT
d_call: NA
j_call: TRBJ1-1
clone_size: many
v_call: TRBV4-1

cdr3_aa: CASSTTEGGLLFF
cdr3_nt: TGTGCCAGCAGTACGACCGAGGGCGGGTTGCTCTTCTTT
d_call: NA
j_call: TRBJ1-1
clone_size: many
v_call: TRBV7-2

cdr3_aa: CASGPTGINNSPLHF
cdr3_nt: TGTGCCAGCGGACCGACAGGGATCAATAATTCACCCCTCCACTTT
d_call: TRBD1
j_call: TRBJ1-6
clone_size: once
v_call: TRBV6-1